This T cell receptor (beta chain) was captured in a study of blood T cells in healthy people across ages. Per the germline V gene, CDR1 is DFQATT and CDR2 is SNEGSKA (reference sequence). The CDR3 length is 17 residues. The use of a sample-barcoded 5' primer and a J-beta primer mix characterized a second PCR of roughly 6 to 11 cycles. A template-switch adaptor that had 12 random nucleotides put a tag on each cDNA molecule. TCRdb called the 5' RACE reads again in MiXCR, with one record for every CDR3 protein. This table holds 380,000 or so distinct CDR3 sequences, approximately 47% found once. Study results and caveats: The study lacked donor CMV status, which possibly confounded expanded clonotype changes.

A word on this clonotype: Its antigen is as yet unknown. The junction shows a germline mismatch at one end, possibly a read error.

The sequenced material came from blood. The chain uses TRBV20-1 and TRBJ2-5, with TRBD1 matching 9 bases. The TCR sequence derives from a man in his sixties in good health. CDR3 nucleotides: TGCAGTGCTAACCTCGCCCGGGGACAGGGTGTTCAAGAGGCCCAGTACTTC. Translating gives CSANLARGQGVQEAQYF.